Listed here is a single TCR beta chain. Its antigen is not yet known. Per-base qualities were not stored, and no clone one base away is much larger. The donors belonged to the validation cohort of around 120 subjects, which was separate from the approximately 700-subject first cohort. This sample is part of a study of cytomegalovirus exposure and HLA in healthy donors (TCRdb year 2017). At the level of the whole study: The 550 to 750 repertoires of the first cohort and the 120 or so validation repertoires were produced on the same platform, according to a later analysis. In addition to the first cohort of several hundred subjects, a separate validation cohort of approximately 130 different subjects was used. To predict cytomegalovirus infection status, the study brought together high-throughput TCR immunosequencing, statistical association of individual TCRs with disease status, and machine learning. The study was designed to test whether signatures of past pathogen exposure could be identified by cataloging public T cell receptors.

What the authors observed across the whole study: According to the authors, the approach could potentially be generalized to other disease states and immunological phenotypes. Of the cluster scores, around 95% were above 0 in a later analysis, which found that TCRs clustered in the first cohort also tended to co-occur in the 120 validation repertoires. In vitro tests confirmed that a few of the cytomegalovirus-associated TCR beta chains recognize cytomegalovirus antigens. The validation cohort had no HLA typing available for a later analysis, so co-occurrence within that cohort was assessed over all 120 or so repertoires. Most TCR sequences were observed very rarely across donors, whereas some public TCRs were present in many individuals. Cytomegalovirus status was reported to be diagnosed by the classifier with high specificity and sensitivity in both the original and validation cohorts. A total of some 180 TCR beta chains were listed by the study as associated with cytomegalovirus.

The method behind the library was the immunoSEQ multiplex PCR assay. The authors' analysis ran thus. To diagnose cytomegalovirus status from the catalog of TCR beta chain sequences, a statistical classification framework was built. Entries here come from immuneACCESS through TCRdb and include only in-frame sequences with V and J called. Some clones fail to appear in such tables; in the studies checked, an unresolved V gene covers under half of the shortfall, and the cause of the remainder is unknown. V, J and clone size reflect that table, while D and trimming were determined from the DNA. The sample data list more than 140,000 clones, and 85% to 90% of these were observed just once. The top ten clones comprise 3% to 3.5% of the sample. Germline trimming amounts to 6 bases on V and 0 bases on J, with 2 as the count of junction bases outside the gene matches. The CDR3 holds 14 amino acids from the cysteine to the phenylalanine. Only the CDR3 part of the read is kept: 42 bases, read in frame from the first base. Looking up the germline V gene yields CDR1 MDHEN and CDR2 SYDVKM.

This TCR was recovered from a woman aged 18-35 years in good health and CMV-seropositive. This chain joins TRBV28 to TRBJ2-7, with 10 bases in between that match TRBD2. The sequenced sample consisted of PBMCs. The nucleotides read TGTGCCAGCAGCCCTAGCGGGAGCTCCTACGAGCAGTACTTC. Translated, it gives CASSPSGSSYEQYF.